This T cell receptor beta chain was observed in a study of human T cells and chemical hapten exposure. Study-wide results and limits: Alopecia affected the donors, so their immune response may differ from healthy people's.

Germline CDR1 and CDR2: MNHNS and SASEGT. CDR3 length equals 11 residues. V lost 3 bases to trimming and J lost 10 bases, with 6 bases between them. The time point is: patch test 1, 2 weeks after DPC sensitization. Treatment indicated: therapeutic diphenylcyclopropenone sensitization with weekly scalp DPC. TCRdb itself ran the RACE reads through MiXCR, one entry per CDR3 protein. The sample records some 200,000 distinct CDR3 sequences, approximately 20% being singletons. In the case of this clonotype: The antigen is not known.

Material: whole blood, obtained in connection with sensitization to the hapten diphenylcyclopropenone (DPC). The TCR sequence derives from a woman aged 45-65 years with alopecia areata. Some clones in this sample may be carry-over from other donors' samples. V gene TRBV6-1 combines with J gene TRBJ2-2; D gene unclear. The CDR3 DNA is TGTGCCAGCAGTGACCTCCTGGAGCTGTTTTTT. This encodes CASSDLLELFF.